The 23 T cell receptor beta chains below were found in one sample sequenced in a study of blood T cell repertoires in COVID-19. Sequenced by immunoSEQ multiplex PCR; TCRdb stores in-frame clones only, minus some. The sample contains more than 100,000 clones, roughly nine tenths of which appear only once. Sample: peripheral blood. The receptors here all came from a woman of 80 years or more in a cohort sampled during active COVID-19.

In this sample, this clone turned up once. The V and J genes are TRBV25-1 and TRBJ2-7; 8 nucleotides agree with TRBD2. Germline-derived CDR1 and CDR2 are MGHDK and SYGVNS. Trimming at V came to 6 bases and at J to 6 bases, leaving 10 bases not matched to a gene. CDR3 length: 14 residues. CDR3 in DNA: TGTGCCAGCAGCCCTGAGCCGGGGGGGCGCGAGCAGTACTTC. It translates to CASSPEPGGREQYF.

V and J are TRBV28 and TRBJ1-1, with a tentative D call TRBD1 (5 bases). This CDR3 comprises 13 residues. V lost 6 bases and J 5 bases, leaving 13 bases between the germline ends. Germline V gene data show CDR1 as MDHEN and CDR2 as SYDVKM. The CDR3 nucleotides read TGTGCCAGCAGGCAAAGGGGTGTTACTGAAGCTTTCTTT. Protein sequence: CASRQRGVTEAFF.

Regarding this clone: The same CDR3 can be traced to other DNA sequences in this sample. V gene TRBV6-1 combines with J gene TRBJ1-5, with D maybe TRBD1 (5 bases). Germline CDR1 reads MNHNS; CDR2 reads SASEGT. The CDR3 runs 14 residues. V lost 2 bases and J 2 bases, leaving 7 bases between the germline ends. In DNA, the CDR3 is TGTGCCAGCAGTGAACAGGGTGGCAATCAGCCCCAGCATTTT. Protein sequence: CASSEQGGNQPQHF.

The chain recombines TRBV19 with TRBJ2-7; maybe TRBD1 (6 bases). The germline V and J ends were trimmed by 4 bases and 4 bases, with 17 bases remaining between them. The V gene's germline CDR1 is LNHDA and CDR2 SQIVND (reference sequence). The CDR3 sequence is 15 residues long. CDR3 nucleotides: TGTGCCAGTAGTAACTACTACAGGGTGGGATACGAGCAGTACTTC. Protein sequence: CASSNYYRVGYEQYF.

This chain joins TRBV6-5 and TRBJ1-4; TRBD1 might be the D (6 bases). V lost 6 bases and J 5 bases, leaving 16 bases between the germline ends. The germline V gene has CDR1 MNHEY and CDR2 SVGAGI. CDR3 length equals 15 residues. The CDR3 DNA follows: TGTGCCAGCAGCCCACTATCTACAGGGAATGAAAAACTGTTTTTT. This translates into CASSPLSTGNEKLFF.

V gene TRBV15 combines with J gene TRBJ2-1, with D maybe TRBD2 (5 bases). Germline CDR1 reads LNHNV; CDR2 reads YYDKDF (reference sequence). CDR3 length: 14 amino acids. The V and J ends lost 1 base and 4 bases respectively, with 8 bases between them. This chain's CDR3 is CATSRGTAYNEQFF. CDR3 DNA: TGTGCCACCAGCAGAGGGACTGCTTACAATGAGCAGTTCTTC.

The chain recombines TRBV9 with TRBJ2-1; 9 bases match TRBD2. The trim removed 1 base at V and 3 bases at J, leaving 8 bases unmatched. From germline, CDR1 is SGDLS and CDR2 YYNGEE. The CDR3 has 17 residues. The CDR3 here is CASSVSASGGLYNEQFF. The CDR3 coding sequence is TGTGCCAGCAGCGTATCGGCGAGCGGGGGGCTCTACAATGAGCAGTTCTTC.

The chain joins TRBV10-1 to TRBJ2-1; D possibly corresponds to TRBD1 (5 bases). V shed 3 bases and J shed 4 bases, with 7 bases lying between them. The CDR3 has 13 residues. Germline V gene data show CDR1 as WNHNN and CDR2 as SYGVQD (reference sequence). The CDR3 DNA reads as TGCGCCAGCAGTGATTACAGGTACAATGAGCAGTTCTTC. It specifies CASSDYRYNEQFF.

The chain carries TRBV3-1 (or the pseudogene TRBV3-2) and TRBJ2-7; 14 bases align to TRBD2. The CDR3 is 15 amino acids. Germline V gene data show CDR1 as LGHDT and CDR2 as YNNKEL (reference sequence). With 3 bases clipped from V and 7 bases from J, the junction kept 5 bases outside the gene matches. The CDR3 reads CASSHPTSGRGEQYF. As DNA, the CDR3 is TGTGCCAGCAGCCACCCGACTAGCGGGAGGGGTGAGCAGTACTTC.

The chain links TRBV7-9 to TRBJ2-7, with 11 bases identical to TRBD2. Germline lookup yields CDR1 SEHNR and CDR2 FQNEAQ (reference sequence). There are 15 residues in the CDR3. The trim removed 1 base at V and 5 bases at J, leaving 4 bases unmatched. Written as DNA, the CDR3 is TGTGCCAGCAGCTTAGAGGGGACTAGCGGCCACGAGCAGTACTTC. Its protein is CASSLEGTSGHEQYF.

The chain employs TRBV5-4 and TRBJ2-2; 9 nucleotides align to TRBD2. V lost 5 bases to trimming and J lost 5 bases; unmatched junction nucleotides: 10. CDR1 and CDR2 (germline): SGHNT, YYREEE (reference sequence). The CDR3 is 16 residues long. The CDR3 DNA reads as TGTGCCAGCAGGCTTGGGACTAGCACGCGGACCGGGGAGCTGTTTTTT. It encodes CASRLGTSTRTGELFF.

The genes are TRBV4-2 and TRBJ2-2; 11 nucleotides match TRBD2. Germline values: CDR1 LGHNA, CDR2 YNFKEQ. The CDR3 runs to 17 residues. V lost 3 bases and J lost 5; bases outside the gene matches: 8. CDR3 loop: CASSQGTSGSGTGELFF. As DNA, the CDR3 is TGTGCCAGCAGCCAGGGAACTAGCGGGAGTGGGACCGGGGAGCTGTTTTTT.

V gene TRBV5-1 combines with J gene TRBJ2-1; 9 nucleotides agree with TRBD2. The CDR3 is 16 residues long. Germline loops: CDR1 SGHRS, CDR2 YFSETQ. The V segment lost 0 bases and the J segment 4 bases; nucleotides outside the gene matches: 5. The CDR3 coding sequence is TGCGCCAGCAGCTTGGGGACTAGCGAGATGTACAATGAGCAGTTCTTC. As protein: CASSLGTSEMYNEQFF.

V and J are TRBV6-2 or TRBV6-3 and TRBJ2-2, with D possibly TRBD2 on 5 matching bases. Looked up from germline, CDR1 is MNHEY and CDR2 is SVGEGT. This CDR3 comprises 17 residues. V gave up 4 bases and J gave up 5 bases, with 20 bases separating them. The CDR3: CASSSSITGWETGELFF. CDR3 DNA: TGTGCCAGCAGTTCTTCCATTACCGGGTGGGAGACCGGGGAGCTGTTTTTT.

This clone was picked up a small number of times. The genes are TRBV4-1 and TRBJ2-4; D gene uncertain. Between the trimmed V and J ends, which lost 4 bases and 0 bases, there was a span of 10 bases. The CDR3 length is 15 residues. Germline V gene data show CDR1 as MGHRA and CDR2 as YSYEKL. The CDR3 coding sequence is TGCGCCAGCAGCCTACTGAATTTAGCCAAAAACATTCAGTACTTC. It yields the protein CASSLLNLAKNIQYF.

The chain joins TRBV14 to TRBJ2-2; TRBD1 matches 9 bases. After removal of 1 base from V and 6 bases from J, the junction contained 3 bases not matched to a gene. Germline assignment: CDR1 SGHDN and CDR2 FVKESK. This CDR3 has 15 residues. The DNA for the CDR3 is TGTGCCAGCAGCCAAGGGACAGGGGTGTCCGGGGAGCTGTTTTTT. Its translation: CASSQGTGVSGELFF.

This chain connects TRBV5-8 to TRBJ2-7, with TRBD1 matching over 7 bases. The CDR3 extends over 16 amino acids. CDR1 and CDR2 from the germline V gene are SGHTS and YDEGEE. V was pared by 2 bases and J by 1 base, with 9 bases of the junction left unmatched. CDR3 protein: CASSLRQGGRSYEQYF. The CDR3 DNA sequence: TGTGCCAGCAGCTTACGACAGGGCGGAAGGTCCTACGAGCAGTACTTC.

The chain joins TRBV3-1 (or the pseudogene TRBV3-2) to TRBJ2-7, with D possibly TRBD1 on 5 matching bases. V was pared by 1 base and J by 4 bases, with 14 bases between. CDR1 and CDR2 (germline): LGHDT, YNNKEL (reference sequence). The CDR3 length is 15 residues. CDR3 nucleotide sequence: TGTGCCAGCAGCCAAGGACAGCCTAGTTCATACGAGCAGTACTTC. This sequence encodes CASSQGQPSSYEQYF.

The CDR3 sequence is CASSLEGHYNEQFF. The DNA for the CDR3 is TGTGCCAGCAGCTTGGAGGGCCACTACAATGAGCAGTTCTTC. V gene TRBV11-3 combines with J gene TRBJ2-1; a possible D gene is TRBD2 (6 bases). With 3 bases removed from V and 3 bases from J, the gap between germline ends came to 9 bases. The germline V gene encodes CDR1 SGHNT and CDR2 YENEEA. The CDR3 has 14 amino acids.

This rearrangement joins TRBV5-4 to TRBJ1-4; 9 bases match TRBD1. The CDR3 consists of 16 residues. CDR1 and CDR2 from the germline V gene are SGHNT and YYREEE (reference sequence). V was clipped by 1 base and J by 8 bases; unmatched bases: 9. This chain's CDR3 is CASSLTGTGFEEKLFF. CDR3 nucleotide sequence: TGTGCCAGCAGCTTGACCGGGACAGGGTTTGAGGAAAAACTGTTTTTT.

The V and J genes are TRBV6-2 or TRBV6-3 and TRBJ2-7, with D tentatively TRBD1 (5 bases). Per germline, CDR1 MNHEY and CDR2 SVGEGT. The CDR3 has 15 amino acids. V dropped 2 bases and J dropped 0 bases, with 11 bases sitting between them. CDR3 residues: CASSYTQASSYEQYF. For the CDR3, the DNA is TGTGCCAGCAGTTACACACAGGCCAGCTCCTACGAGCAGTACTTC.

The chain combines TRBV5-1 with TRBJ2-5; TRBD2 agrees at 8 bases. In germline, CDR1 is SGHRS, CDR2 YFSETQ. The length of the CDR3 is 14 residues. V was clipped by 4 bases and J by 4 bases; unmatched bases: 6. The CDR3 DNA reads TGCGCCAGCAGCCCGGGACTAGATCGAGAGACCCAGTACTTC. Protein sequence: CASSPGLDRETQYF.

This clone was detected ten times or more. The chain carries TRBV18 and TRBJ1-2; D is undetermined. Deletions cut 6 bases from V and 5 bases from J, with 10 bases between. The CDR3 contains 12 residues. CDR1 and CDR2 (germline): KGHSH, LQKENI. The CDR3 loop reads CASSPGDYGYTF. DNA for the CDR3: TGTGCCAGCTCCCCGGGTGATTATGGCTACACCTTC.